Following are 20 T cell receptor beta chains from one sample sequenced in a study of blood T cell repertoires in COVID-19. Assay used: immunoSEQ multiplex PCR; TCRdb lists only in-frame clones, some missing. The repertoire holds about 200,000 clones, with more than 75% as singletons. Sequencing used peripheral blood. The receptors were sampled from a middle-aged man with acute or convalescent COVID-19.

The count of this clone is one. This sequence joins TRBV4-1 and TRBJ2-7, with D unclear. Germline V lookup: CDR1 MGHRA, CDR2 YSYEKL. Trimming took off 0 bases at V and 3 bases at J, with 12 bases between the two ends. The CDR3 runs to 15 residues. The CDR3 protein is CASSQDRGLLYEQYF. As DNA, the CDR3 is TGCGCCAGCAGCCAAGATCGTGGGCTGCTCTACGAGCAGTACTTC.

This clone was counted once. The chain links TRBV18 to TRBJ1-6, with unresolved D. This CDR3 has 15 amino acids. V was cut by 3 bases and J by 8 bases, with 14 bases left in between. Germline CDR1 and CDR2: KGHSH and LQKENI. The CDR3 DNA sequence: TGTGCCAGCTCACCGCGTCAAGGGAGTGATTCACCCCTCCACTTT. Protein sequence: CASSPRQGSDSPLHF.

This rearrangement joins TRBV7-2 to TRBJ1-1, with 7 positions matching TRBD1. Germline trimming cut 3 bases from V and 5 bases from J; bases unmatched to any gene: 6. The CDR3 spans 14 residues. Per germline, CDR1 SGHTA and CDR2 FQGNSA. As DNA, the CDR3 is TGTGCCAGCAGCTTTACAGGGGCTGAGACTGAAGCTTTCTTT. The encoded protein is CASSFTGAETEAFF.

This chain uses TRBV3-1 (or the pseudogene TRBV3-2) with TRBJ1-1; D might be TRBD1 (5 bases). Trimming removed 1 base at V and 0 bases at J, with 6 bases between. The CDR3 runs 14 residues. Germline assignment: CDR1 LGHDT and CDR2 YNNKEL (reference sequence). CDR3 region: CASSQVGVNTEAFF. The CDR3 nucleotides are TGTGCCAGCAGCCAAGTAGGGGTGAACACTGAAGCTTTCTTT.

The V call is TRBV19, the J call TRBJ2-3; 9 bases agree with TRBD1. The ends lost 4 bases at V and 8 bases at J; junction bases unmatched: 13. CDR1 is LNHDA and CDR2 is SQIVND in the germline V gene (reference sequence). The length of the CDR3 is 16 residues. CDR3 amino acids: CASSTLGTGLEGTQYF. CDR3 nucleotides: TGTGCCAGTAGTACTCTCGGGACAGGGCTAGAGGGTACGCAGTATTTT.

The chain links TRBV5-1 to TRBJ1-4; no firm D call. Trimming left V 2 bases short and J 6 bases short, with 14 bases between. The V gene's germline CDR1 is SGHRS and CDR2 YFSETQ. This CDR3 comprises 15 residues. The CDR3 DNA is TGCGCCAGCAGCTTCTCCCCGGGTCCGGATGAAAAACTGTTTTTT. The encoded protein is CASSFSPGPDEKLFF.

V gene TRBV2 combines with J gene TRBJ1-5; tentatively, D is TRBD1 (5 bases). Germline CDR1 and CDR2: SNHLY and FYNNEI. This CDR3 region has 15 residues. V was clipped by 2 bases and J by 5 bases, with 13 bases between them. The CDR3 is CASSERGRDYQPQHF. The CDR3 DNA is TGTGCCAGCAGTGAAAGGGGTAGGGATTATCAGCCCCAGCATTTT.

The CDR3: CASSGRLANTGELFF. In DNA, the CDR3 is TGTGCCAGCTCGGGCAGGTTAGCGAACACCGGGGAGCTGTTTTTT. The chain combines TRBV18 with TRBJ2-2, with D uncertain. V was trimmed by 6 bases and J by 0 bases, leaving 11 bases between them. The CDR3 runs to 15 residues. From germline, CDR1 is KGHSH and CDR2 LQKENI.

V is TRBV5-6 and J is TRBJ1-5; D is uncertain. The CDR3 has 13 residues. Per the germline V gene, CDR1 is SGHDT and CDR2 is YYEEEE. The V gene lost 4 bases and the J gene lost 5 bases, with 10 bases spanning the gap. The CDR3 here is CASSPGGYQPQHF. The CDR3 bases are TGTGCCAGCAGCCCGGGAGGGTATCAGCCCCAGCATTTT.

This chain joins TRBV9 and TRBJ1-2; 7 bases align to TRBD1. The V segment lost 0 bases and the J segment 4 bases; nucleotides outside the gene matches: 9. The CDR3 is 16 residues long. Germline-derived CDR1 and CDR2 are SGDLS and YYNGEE. CDR3 DNA sequence: TGTGCCAGCAGCGTAGAGGGCAGGGGGTTGGGCTATGGCTACACCTTC. Amino acid sequence: CASSVEGRGLGYGYTF.

This rearrangement joins TRBV5-6 to TRBJ2-6; D is undetermined. Trimming left V 2 bases short and J 2 bases short, with 5 bases between. The CDR3 contains 14 residues. CDR1 is SGHDT and CDR2 is YYEEEE in the germline V gene. As DNA, the CDR3 is TGTGCCAGCAGCTTTCGTCCTGGGGCCAACGTCCTGACTTTC. It encodes CASSFRPGANVLTF.

The chain has TRBV7-8 and TRBJ1-3; no definite D call. With 5 bases removed from V and 0 bases from J, the gap between germline ends came to 11 bases. Germline V lookup: CDR1 SGHVS, CDR2 FQNEAQ. The CDR3 is made up of 15 amino acids. This CDR3 reads CASSPSPYSGNTIYF. The DNA of the CDR3 is TGTGCCAGCAGCCCCTCACCCTACTCTGGAAACACCATATATTTT.

This clone was counted between two and nine times. The rearrangement joins TRBV7-8 to TRBJ1-3, with a weak D call TRBD1 (5 bases). CDR3 length equals 16 residues. In germline, CDR1 is SGHVS, CDR2 FQNEAQ. V lost 0 bases and J 4 bases, leaving 13 bases between the germline ends. The CDR3 is CASSLASRATGNTIYF. In DNA, the CDR3 is TGTGCCAGCAGCTTAGCATCCAGGGCGACGGGAAACACCATATATTTT.

The V and J genes are TRBV5-1 and TRBJ1-6, with D maybe TRBD1 (6 bases). The V gene lost 4 bases and the J gene lost 5 bases, with 16 bases spanning the gap. Germline CDR1 is SGHRS and CDR2 is YFSETQ. The CDR3 contains 16 residues. The CDR3 sequence: CASSKRTGTHNSPLHF. In DNA, the CDR3 is TGCGCCAGCAGCAAAAGAACCGGGACACATAATTCACCCCTCCACTTT. Supplemented by reference TRBV5-1 and TRBJ1-6, the full variable domain reads KAGVTQTPRYLIKTRGQQVTLSCSPISGHRSVSWYQQTPGQGLQFLFEYFSETQRNKGNFPGRFSGRQFSNSRSEMNVSTLELGDSALYLCASSKRTGTHNSPLHFGNGTRLTVT.

V and J are TRBV5-1 and TRBJ1-4; D might be TRBD1 (5 bases). Germline CDR1 SGHRS, CDR2 YFSETQ. Trimming left V 0 bases short and J 8 bases short, with 14 bases between. This CDR3 has 15 amino acids. Here the CDR3 DNA reads TGCGCCAGCAGCTTGGAGCAGGGAGGGCGGGAAAAACTGTTTTTT. Translated: CASSLEQGGREKLFF.

This clone came up a few times. The rearrangement joins TRBV7-9 to TRBJ1-1, with D hard to call. The V end was cut by 3 bases, the J end by 0 bases, with 11 bases between. This CDR3 contains 15 residues. CDR1 is SEHNR, CDR2 FQNEAQ, per germline (reference sequence). CDR3 loop: CASSFEALVNTEAFF. Here the CDR3 DNA reads TGTGCCAGCAGCTTCGAAGCGCTAGTGAACACTGAAGCTTTCTTT.

In its sample, this clone was seen once. This chain uses TRBV18 with TRBJ1-6; no firm D call. The V gene's germline CDR1 is KGHSH and CDR2 LQKENI. The CDR3 runs to 17 residues. The ends were cut back, 9 bases at V and 6 bases at J, with 24 bases in the middle. The CDR3 is CASRASTPAVGNSPLHF. As DNA, the CDR3 is TGTGCCAGTCGCGCTTCGACACCAGCTGTGGGTAATTCACCCCTCCACTTT.

The J gene is TRBJ2-3, the V gene TRBV7-3, with TRBD2 as a possible D gene (5 bases). CDR3 length: 15 amino acids. Germline V CDR1 and CDR2: SGHTA, FQGTGA. V shed 5 bases and J shed 1 base, with 13 bases lying between them. The CDR3 DNA reads as TGTGCCAGCAGCCCAAGCGGCGTCGGCACAGATACGCAGTATTTT. It encodes CASSPSGVGTDTQYF.

V usage is TRBV14 and J usage is TRBJ2-3; D remains ambiguous. Germline V CDR1 and CDR2: SGHDN, FVKESK. Trimming shortened V by 4 bases and J by 8 bases, and 16 bases separated the two germline ends. The CDR3 is made up of 14 amino acids. Written as DNA, the CDR3 is TGTGCCAGCAGCCCCGAGGTCCCCGCCGCTACGCAGTATTTT. Amino acid sequence: CASSPEVPAATQYF.

The J gene is TRBJ1-1, the V gene TRBV30; D is perhaps TRBD1 (5 bases). The CDR3 spans 13 residues. CDR1 is GTSNPN, CDR2 SVGIG, per germline (reference sequence). The ends were cut back, 1 base at V and 3 bases at J, with 9 bases in the middle. The CDR3 nucleotides are TGTGCCTGGAGTGAACAGGTTTACACTGAAGCTTTCTTT. Translation gives CAWSEQVYTEAFF.